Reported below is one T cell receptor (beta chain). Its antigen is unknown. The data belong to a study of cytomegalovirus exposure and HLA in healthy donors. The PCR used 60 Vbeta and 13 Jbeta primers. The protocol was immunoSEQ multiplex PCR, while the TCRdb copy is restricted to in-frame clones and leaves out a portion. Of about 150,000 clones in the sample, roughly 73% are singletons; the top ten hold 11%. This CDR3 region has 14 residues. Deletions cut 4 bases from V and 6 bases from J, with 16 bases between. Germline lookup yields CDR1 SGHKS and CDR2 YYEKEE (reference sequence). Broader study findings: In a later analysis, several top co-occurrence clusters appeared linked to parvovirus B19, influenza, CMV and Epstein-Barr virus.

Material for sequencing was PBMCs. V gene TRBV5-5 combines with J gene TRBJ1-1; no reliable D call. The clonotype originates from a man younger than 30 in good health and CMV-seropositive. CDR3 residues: CASSPYGLPSEAFF. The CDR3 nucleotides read TGTGCCAGCAGCCCCTATGGGCTCCCATCTGAAGCTTTCTTT. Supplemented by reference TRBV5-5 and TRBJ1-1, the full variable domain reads DAGVTQSPTHLIKTRGQQVTLRCSPISGHKSVSWYQQVLGQGPQFIFQYYEKEERGRGNFPDRFSARQFPNYSSELNVNALLLGDSALYLCASSPYGLPSEAFFGQGTRLTVV.